This T cell receptor beta chain was retrieved from a study of T cells in Graves' hyperthyroidism and ophthalmopathy. Study at large: At initial diagnosis, before any treatment had begun, peripheral blood was obtained.

The CDR3 length is 15 residues. The germline CDR1 and CDR2 sequences are SEHNR and FQNEAQ (reference sequence). V trimming: 5 bases; J trimming: 7 bases; junction bases outside the gene matches: 14. This clonotype was seen repeatedly, ten times or more. Researchers amplified the TCR beta CDR3 regions from RNA transcripts. Researchers ran a first-round RT-PCR on the TCR CDR3 using the HTBI primer set. TCRdb reanalysed the multiplex PCR reads using MiXCR and keeps one entry per CDR3 protein. The sample gives about 350,000 distinct CDR3 sequences, roughly 20% of which show up once; less than 20% is in the top ten.

The V call is TRBV7-9, the J call TRBJ2-7; 7 bases are a match to TRBD1. The TCR originated in a woman in her 40s with Graves' ophthalmopathy. The sequencing input was blood. CDR3 sequence (DNA): TGTGCCAGCAGCCCCTCCCGGGACAGCCCGGGGGAGCAGTACTTC. Protein product: CASSPSRDSPGEQYF.